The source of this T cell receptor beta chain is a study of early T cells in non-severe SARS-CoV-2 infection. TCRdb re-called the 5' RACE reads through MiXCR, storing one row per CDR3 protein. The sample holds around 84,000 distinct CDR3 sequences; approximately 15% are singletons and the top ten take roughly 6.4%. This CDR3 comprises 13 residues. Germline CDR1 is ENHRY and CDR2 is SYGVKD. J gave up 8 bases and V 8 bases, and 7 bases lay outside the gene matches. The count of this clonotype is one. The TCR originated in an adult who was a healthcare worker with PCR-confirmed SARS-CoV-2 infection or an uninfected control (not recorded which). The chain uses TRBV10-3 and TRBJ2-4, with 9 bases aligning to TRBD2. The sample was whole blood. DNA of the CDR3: TGTGCCATCCAGCGGGGGGAAGGGGACATTCAGTACTTC. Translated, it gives CAIQRGEGDIQYF.